Shown below are 21 T cell receptor beta chains from a single sample sequenced in a study of T cell responses to AZD1222 COVID-19 vaccine. Assay used: immunoSEQ multiplex PCR; TCRdb lists only in-frame clones, some missing. Of around 160,000 clones in the sample, roughly 91% were seen once. Sequencing was performed on peripheral blood, taken on day 0 of AZD1222 vaccination. All receptors come from an adult in good health.

The chain combines TRBV11-3 with TRBJ1-1, with 7 bases lining up with TRBD1. In germline, CDR1 is SGHNT, CDR2 YENEEA. This CDR3 has 13 residues. J gave up 11 bases and V 1 base, and 7 bases lay outside the gene matches. The CDR3 DNA follows: TGTGCCAGCAGCTTAGTCTCTACAGGGGAGGCTTTCTTT. It translates to CASSLVSTGEAFF.

The J gene is TRBJ1-5, the V gene TRBV9; TRBD1 is a possible D gene (5 bases). This CDR3 is built from 15 residues. Germline V lookup: CDR1 SGDLS, CDR2 YYNGEE. V shed 0 bases and J shed 0 bases, with 7 bases lying between them. The CDR3 DNA reads TGTGCCAGCAGCGTAGGACAGAATAGCAATCAGCCCCAGCATTTT. Its protein product is CASSVGQNSNQPQHF.

On this clone itself: One junction end disagrees with the germline gene, perhaps due to a read error. The chain employs TRBV7-7 and TRBJ2-2, with D hard to call. From germline, CDR1 is SSHAT and CDR2 FNYEAQ (reference sequence). The CDR3 is 13 amino acids. The CDR3 nucleotides are TGTGCTAGCAGCTCCGCACGGAGCGGGGAGCTGTTTTTT. Its protein product is CASSSARSGELFF.

This chain connects TRBV27 to TRBJ2-1; weak D call: TRBD2 (5 bases). This CDR3 has 15 amino acids. With 6 bases removed from V and 2 bases from J, the gap between germline ends came to 14 bases. Per the germline V gene, CDR1 is MNHEY and CDR2 is SMNVEV (reference sequence). CDR3 residues: CASRIISETYNEQFF. In nucleotides, the CDR3 is TGTGCCAGCAGGATCATTAGCGAGACCTACAATGAGCAGTTCTTC.

This clone turned up a few times. The chain couples TRBV12-3 or TRBV12-4 to TRBJ1-1, with D maybe TRBD1 (5 bases). The CDR3 covers 12 residues. V lost 6 bases and J 5 bases, leaving 10 bases between the germline ends. CDR3 coding DNA: TGTGCCAGCAGACCGGGGGGGACTGAAGCTTTCTTT. Translation gives CASRPGGTEAFF.

The chain employs TRBV6-5 and TRBJ2-7; 12 bases are shared with TRBD2. Germline V gene lookup returns CDR1 MNHEY and CDR2 SVGAGI. The junction had 1 base not matched to a gene; V was cut back by 5 bases and J by 2 bases. This CDR3 has 14 residues. The CDR3 sequence is CASSLAGGTYEQYF. CDR3 in DNA: TGTGCCAGCAGTCTAGCGGGGGGGACCTACGAGCAGTACTTC.

The V call is TRBV9, the J call TRBJ1-2; possibly TRBD1 for D (5 bases). The CDR3 consists of 13 residues. Germline loops: CDR1 SGDLS, CDR2 YYNGEE. With 4 bases removed from V and 2 bases from J, the gap between germline ends came to 9 bases. The CDR3 nucleotides read TGTGCCAGCAGCCGAGGGGAGAACTATGGCTACACCTTC. Amino acids: CASSRGENYGYTF.

This clone appeared a few times. The J gene is TRBJ1-6, the V gene TRBV18; tentative D call: TRBD1 (5 bases). The CDR3 covers 17 residues. Per the germline V gene, CDR1 is KGHSH and CDR2 is LQKENI. The V end lost 3 bases, the J end lost 7 bases, and 19 bases lay between the germline ends. This CDR3 reads CASSPRTFQGYNSPLHF. The CDR3 DNA follows: TGTGCCAGCTCACCCCGTACATTCCAGGGTTACAATTCACCCCTCCACTTT.

This rearrangement joins TRBV19 to TRBJ1-2; 10 nucleotides line up with TRBD1. Germline CDR1 LNHDA, CDR2 SQIVND (reference sequence). This CDR3 region has 15 residues. Trimming cost V 3 bases and J 6 bases; bases outside gene matches: 7. The CDR3 DNA sequence: TGTGCCAGTAGTATCCTGGGGACAGGGGCGGATGGCTACACCTTC. Translation: CASSILGTGADGYTF.

The genes are TRBV7-6 and TRBJ1-3, with unresolved D. Per germline, CDR1 SGHVS and CDR2 FNYEAQ. Trimming pared 0 bases from V and 0 bases from J, leaving 6 bases between. This CDR3 is built from 15 residues. The CDR3 loop is CASSLAGYSGNTIYF. The CDR3 DNA sequence: TGTGCCAGCAGCTTAGCGGGGTACTCTGGAAACACCATATATTTT.

The count of this clone is one. V usage is TRBV7-2 and J usage is TRBJ1-4; 9 positions match TRBD1. Germline V gene sequence: CDR1 SGHTA, CDR2 FQGNSA. The junction had 7 bases not matched to a gene; V was cut back by 3 bases and J by 8 bases. There are 15 residues in the CDR3. CDR3 sequence reads: CASSFTGGTGEKLFF. CDR3 in DNA: TGTGCCAGCAGCTTTACAGGGGGCACCGGGGAAAAACTGTTTTTT.

The rearrangement joins TRBV15 to TRBJ1-1, with 7 bases lining up with TRBD1. The CDR3 spans 19 residues. With V trimmed by 0 bases and J by 6 bases, 19 bases remained unmatched. Looked up from germline, CDR1 is LNHNV and CDR2 is YYDKDF (reference sequence). The CDR3 coding sequence is TGTGCCACCAGCAGAGATTTCAGGGGGAGGGGGCTTTTAAGCTCTGAAGCTTTCTTT. This encodes CATSRDFRGRGLLSSEAFF.

The chain recombines TRBV24-1 with TRBJ2-1, with 14 bases lining up with TRBD2. V shed 8 bases and J 7 bases; nucleotides not matched to a gene: 6. The V gene's germline CDR1 is KGHDR and CDR2 SFDVKD. The CDR3 length is 15 residues. This chain's CDR3 is CATMGTSGSDNEQFF. CDR3 DNA sequence: TGTGCCACCATGGGGACTAGCGGGAGTGATAATGAGCAGTTCTTC.

V usage is TRBV7-2 and J usage is TRBJ1-1; 9 positions match TRBD1. The CDR3 contains 15 residues. Germline V gives CDR1 SGHTA, CDR2 FQGNSA. The junction had 5 bases not matched to a gene; V was cut back by 1 base and J by 5 bases. CDR3 region: CASSLVGDRVTEAFF. Written as DNA, the CDR3 is TGTGCCAGCAGCTTAGTAGGGGACAGGGTAACTGAAGCTTTCTTT.

This chain connects TRBV7-6 to TRBJ2-7; 7 nucleotides match TRBD1. The trim removed 5 bases at V and 3 bases at J, leaving 10 bases unmatched. This CDR3 comprises 15 residues. Germline assignment: CDR1 SGHVS and CDR2 FNYEAQ. CDR3 bases: TGTGCCAGCAGCCCCGCCGGGACAGCTAACTACGAGCAGTACTTC. Residues: CASSPAGTANYEQYF.

This chain connects TRBV28 to TRBJ1-6; 9 bases agree with TRBD1. V shed 6 bases and J 5 bases; nucleotides not matched to a gene: 17. Germline CDR1 reads MDHEN; CDR2 reads SYDVKM. The CDR3 is 19 amino acids. CDR3 nucleotide sequence: TGTGCCAGCAGACTTCTCGGGACAGGGACCGACCGTAATAATTCACCCCTCCACTTT. It yields the protein CASRLLGTGTDRNNSPLHF.

This clone turned up a few times. The chain combines TRBV28 with TRBJ1-2; no clear D. Between the trimmed V and J ends, which lost 3 bases and 9 bases, there was a span of 8 bases. The germline gives CDR1 MDHEN, CDR2 SYDVKM. CDR3 length equals 11 residues. CDR3 DNA sequence: TGTGCCAGCAGTTTTTCTTGGCGCTACACCTTC. It yields the protein CASSFSWRYTF.

This chain links TRBV9 with TRBJ1-1, with TRBD1 matching over 7 bases. CDR3 length: 14 residues. CDR1 is SGDLS and CDR2 is YYNGEE in the germline V gene. Germline trimming cut 0 bases from V and 3 bases from J; bases unmatched to any gene: 2. Written as DNA, the CDR3 is TGTGCCAGCAGCGTAGCGGGACAGCACACTGAAGCTTTCTTT. This encodes CASSVAGQHTEAFF.

This chain links TRBV28 with TRBJ1-4; TRBD1 agrees at 7 bases. The V gene's germline CDR1 is MDHEN and CDR2 SYDVKM. The CDR3 has 14 residues. V was clipped by 6 bases and J by 8 bases; unmatched bases: 9. CDR3 loop: CASRTGTSREKLFF. DNA of the CDR3: TGTGCCAGCAGGACAGGGACCTCCCGGGAAAAACTGTTTTTT.

The rearrangement joins TRBV7-9 to TRBJ2-7; 9 bases align to TRBD2. This CDR3 has 17 residues. Germline V gene lookup returns CDR1 SEHNR and CDR2 FQNEAQ (reference sequence). V shed 4 bases and J 1 base; nucleotides not matched to a gene: 11. The CDR3 spells CASSWKGTSSKSYEQYF. Written as DNA, the CDR3 is TGTGCCAGCAGCTGGAAGGGGACTAGCTCCAAATCCTACGAGCAGTACTTC.

The gene calls are TRBV7-2 and TRBJ2-5, with D tentatively TRBD1 (6 bases). The germline CDR1 and CDR2 sequences are SGHTA and FQGNSA. V was trimmed by 4 bases and J by 7 bases, leaving 16 bases between them. The CDR3 sequence is 14 residues long. CDR3 sequence reads: CASSSQGPVGTQYF. The CDR3 nucleotides read TGTGCCAGCAGCTCACAGGGACCCGTTGGGACCCAGTACTTC. Drawing the rest from reference TRBV7-2 and TRBJ2-5, the complete variable domain is GAGVSQSPSNKVTEKGKDVELRCDPISGHTALYWYRQSLGQGLEFLIYFQGNSAPDKSGLPSDRFSAERTGGSVSTLTIQRTQQEDSAVYLCASSSQGPVGTQYFGPGTRLLVL.